A selection of T cell receptor beta chains follows, all from one sample in a study of T cell changes during pregnancy in multiple sclerosis. Produced via immunoSEQ multiplex PCR; TCRdb's table is partial and in-frame only. This sample carries roughly 99,000 clones, under 95% of them seen once, and the ten largest clones take roughly 2.3%. Material: peripheral blood, obtained after pregnancy. All receptors derive from a female donor in good health, enrolled as a control in a pregnancy study. Both conserved end residues are part of each CDR3. Fields, in order: D gene, J gene, V gene, CDR3 protein. A D gene is named only where the DNA matches it firmly.

NA TRBJ1-1 TRBV10-3 CAIRTPGVPEAFF
NA TRBJ1-5 TRBV19 CASQGRGSGNQPQHF
NA TRBJ2-1 TRBV18 CASSPPNNENNEQFF
TRBD2 TRBJ2-7 TRBV18 CASSPGTSGYEQYF
TRBD2 TRBJ2-1 TRBV7-8 CASSFLAGGPGDEQFF
NA TRBJ1-5 TRBV6-1 CASSGQAGSNQPQHF
TRBD1 TRBJ2-6 TRBV5-1 CASSSGQGGANVLTF
TRBD2 TRBJ2-7 TRBV5-1 CASSSGTGGDTYEQYF
NA TRBJ1-5 TRBV11-2 CASSLAGQPQHF
NA TRBJ2-7 TRBV28 CASSRDTYEQYF
TRBD1 TRBJ2-3 TRBV6-5 CASSYSPQGSDTQYF
NA TRBJ2-1 TRBV9 CASSVASVSLGNEQFF
NA TRBJ2-7 TRBV14 CASSPTTWGAYEQYF
NA TRBJ1-2 TRBV9 CASSVGADYGYTF
NA TRBJ2-5 TRBV11-2 CASSGGLQETQYF
TRBD2 TRBJ2-7 TRBV10-3 CAIRGTSGTGSSYEQYF
NA TRBJ1-1 TRBV5-4 CASRDSQNTEAFF
NA TRBJ1-6 TRBV7-9 CASSFGREGFSNSPLHF
NA TRBJ2-3 TRBV28 CAGGRAGNTQYF
TRBD2 TRBJ2-7 TRBV19 CASSIVGGRDSYEQYF
TRBD1 TRBJ1-1 TRBV7-9 CASSDRQGDTEAFF
TRBD2 TRBJ2-7 TRBV2 CASSDGLAGEQYF
TRBD1 TRBJ2-2 TRBV6-1 CASRGTGGVPGELFF
NA TRBJ2-7 TRBV30 CAWSGRVLGEQYF
NA TRBJ1-1 TRBV5-1 CASSWSLSGNTEAFF
NA TRBJ2-7 TRBV19 CASRQGADEQYF
TRBD2 TRBJ2-7 TRBV18 CASSEGLADSYEQYF
TRBD2 TRBJ2-3 TRBV6-5 CASAPGLAGDTQYF
TRBD1 TRBJ2-2 TRBV11-3 CASSLVQGAITGELFF
NA TRBJ2-2 TRBV2 CASSGVRGGTGELFF
NA TRBJ1-2 TRBV4-1 CASSQGGPKGIGYTF
TRBD1 TRBJ1-3 TRBV7-4 CASSGQGGNTIYF
TRBD1 TRBJ2-7 TRBV6-1 CASSRDRSSYEQYF
NA TRBJ2-3 TRBV9 CASSLGGGNTDTQYF
TRBD1 TRBJ1-1 TRBV28 CASRGQDHTEAFF
NA TRBJ2-4 TRBV28 CASSTAGNIQYF
NA TRBJ1-5 TRBV28 CASSYRVYRGNQPQHF
NA TRBJ2-5 TRBV6-5 CASTLALGETQYF
NA TRBJ2-7 TRBV6-6 CATSQGNYEQYF
TRBD1 TRBJ1-1 TRBV15 CATTHGQVRGTEAFF
NA TRBJ2-2 TRBV5-1 CASSETTANTGELFF
NA TRBJ2-2 TRBV21-1 CASSKFWGTKTPNTGELFF
NA TRBJ2-5 TRBV6-5 CASSYGGQETQYF